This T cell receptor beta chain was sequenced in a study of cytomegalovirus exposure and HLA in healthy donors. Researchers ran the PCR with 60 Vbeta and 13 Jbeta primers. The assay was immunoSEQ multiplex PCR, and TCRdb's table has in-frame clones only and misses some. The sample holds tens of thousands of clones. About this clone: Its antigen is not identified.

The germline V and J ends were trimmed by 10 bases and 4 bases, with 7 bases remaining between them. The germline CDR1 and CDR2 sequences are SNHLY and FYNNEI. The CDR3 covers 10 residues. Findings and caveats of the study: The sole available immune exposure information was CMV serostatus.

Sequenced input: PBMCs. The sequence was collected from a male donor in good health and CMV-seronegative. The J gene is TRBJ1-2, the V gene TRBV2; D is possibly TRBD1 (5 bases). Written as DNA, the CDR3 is TGTGCCAAAGACAGCTATGGCTACACCTTC. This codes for CAKDSYGYTF.